A selection of T cell receptor beta chains follows, all from one sample in a study of technical replicates of blood from four donors. TCRdb keeps only in-frame clones here, not all; method: immunoSEQ multiplex PCR. The table shows tens of thousands of clones, with about nine tenths occurring only once. Specimen: T cells isolated from PBMCs. The source is a human donor in good health. Each CDR3 is given with its conserved first and last residue. A D gene is named only where the DNA matches it firmly. Not every row has a clone size; where given, it reads once, few, many or a size class.

clone_size | j_call | d_call | v_call | cdr3_aa | cdr3_nt
NA | TRBJ2-5 | TRBD1 | TRBV5-1 | CASSSQGGETQYF | TGCGCCAGCAGCTCACAGGGGGGAGAGACCCAGTACTTC
once | TRBJ2-1 | NA | TRBV2 | CASSEAPLREQFF | TGTGCCAGCAGTGAAGCCCCGTTGCGTGAGCAGTTCTTC
NA | TRBJ2-2 | NA | TRBV12-5 | CASGNRVWSTGELFF | TGTGCTAGTGGGAACAGGGTTTGGTCCACCGGGGAGCTGTTTTTT
NA | TRBJ2-5 | TRBD1 | TRBV10-3 | CAIRGQGLQETQYF | TGTGCCATACGGGGACAGGGGCTACAAGAGACCCAGTACTTC
NA | TRBJ2-1 | TRBD1 | TRBV5-6 | CASSLGQGFNEQFF | TGTGCCAGCAGCTTAGGACAGGGGTTTAATGAGCAGTTCTTC
NA | TRBJ1-1 | TRBD1 | TRBV7-9 | CASSLPGQGYNTEAFF | TGTGCCAGCAGCTTGCCGGGACAGGGGTATAACACTGAAGCTTTCTTT
NA | TRBJ2-7 | NA | TRBV28 | CASSFHSYEQYF | TGTGCCAGCAGTTTTCACAGCTACGAGCAGTACTTC
NA | TRBJ2-1 | NA | TRBV9 | CASSVGLHNEQFF | TGTGCCAGCAGCGTAGGACTCCACAATGAGCAGTTCTTC
NA | TRBJ1-2 | TRBD1 | TRBV5-1 | CASSFQGDGYTF | TGCGCCAGCAGCTTCCAGGGGGATGGCTACACCTTC
NA | TRBJ1-5 | NA | TRBV4-1 | CASSQKAVNQPQHF | TGCGCCAGCAGCCAAAAAGCGGTAAATCAGCCCCAGCATTTT
NA | TRBJ2-1 | TRBD1 | TRBV11-1 | CASSPGGDRGRGEQFF | TGTGCCAGCAGCCCGGGGGGGGACAGGGGGCGCGGGGAGCAGTTCTTC
NA | TRBJ1-1 | NA | TRBV28 | CASRTGQTDGAAFF | TGTGCCAGCAGAACGGGACAAACCGATGGAGCAGCTTTCTTT
NA | TRBJ2-7 | TRBD1 | TRBV5-1 | CASSLAGTVAYEQYF | TGCGCCAGCAGCTTGGCCGGGACAGTGGCCTACGAGCAGTACTTC
NA | TRBJ1-1 | NA | TRBV7-6 | CASSPGGSGAEAFF | TGTGCCAGCAGCCCTGGGGGGTCGGGGGCTGAAGCTTTCTTT
NA | TRBJ1-4 | NA | TRBV6-6 | CASSYPTESNEKLFF | TGTGCCAGCAGTTACCCGACAGAGTCTAATGAAAAACTGTTTTTT
NA | TRBJ2-1 | NA | TRBV29-1 | CSVEDNFDEQFF | TGCAGCGTTGAAGACAACTTCGATGAGCAGTTCTTC
once | TRBJ2-7 | NA | TRBV13 | CASSLGGATSYEQYF | TGTGCCAGCAGCTTAGGGGGGGCTACTTCCTACGAGCAGTACTTC
once | TRBJ2-1 | TRBD2 | TRBV11-2 | CASSLTLAGGNREQFF | TGTGCCAGCAGCTTAACGCTAGCGGGGGGAAACAGGGAGCAGTTCTTC
NA | TRBJ1-1 | TRBD1 | TRBV28 | CASSFTGGNTEAFF | TGTGCCAGCAGTTTCACAGGGGGGAACACTGAAGCTTTCTTT
NA | TRBJ1-1 | NA | TRBV11-2 | CASSLVSSLNTEAFF | TGTGCCAGCAGCTTAGTCTCCTCCTTGAACACTGAAGCTTTCTTT
NA | TRBJ2-3 | NA | TRBV6-1 | CASRREFSTDTQYF | TGTGCCAGCCGCCGGGAATTTAGCACAGATACGCAGTATTTT
NA | TRBJ2-2 | NA | TRBV30 | CAWSVLSAGELFF | TGTGCCTGGAGTGTACTATCGGCCGGGGAGCTGTTTTTT
NA | TRBJ1-5 | NA | TRBV11-3 | CASSRRNPDSLANQPQHF | TGTGCCAGCAGCCGAAGGAATCCTGACTCACTAGCAAATCAGCCCCAGCATTTT
NA | TRBJ1-6 | TRBD1 | TRBV13 | CASSTRDREMGTPLHF | TGTGCCAGCAGCACCCGGGACAGGGAAATGGGGACACCCCTCCACTTT
NA | TRBJ2-1 | NA | TRBV19 | CASSHRTEQFF | TGTGCCAGTAGTCACAGGACCGAGCAGTTCTTC
NA | TRBJ2-2 | NA | TRBV18 | CASRRAGLNTGELFF | TGTGCCAGCCGGAGAGCGGGCTTGAACACCGGGGAGCTGTTTTTT
NA | TRBJ2-1 | TRBD1 | TRBV19 | CASGQGGYNEQFF | TGTGCCAGTGGACAGGGAGGATACAATGAGCAGTTCTTC
NA | TRBJ2-7 | TRBD2 | TRBV14 | CASSHTREGEQYF | TGTGCCAGCAGCCACACGCGGGAGGGCGAGCAGTACTTC
NA | TRBJ1-1 | NA | TRBV4-1 | CASSQDHPGRGTEAFF | TGCGCCAGCAGCCAAGATCACCCGGGCCGGGGGACTGAAGCTTTCTTT
NA | TRBJ1-1 | TRBD1 | TRBV19 | CASRETGDTEAFF | TGTGCCAGTAGGGAGACAGGGGATACTGAAGCTTTCTTT
NA | TRBJ2-5 | NA | TRBV5-5 | CASSPFQRQETQYF | TGTGCCAGCAGCCCGTTTCAGAGGCAAGAGACCCAGTACTTC
NA | TRBJ2-7 | TRBD2 | TRBV5-4 | CASSATSGGAYEQYF | TGTGCCAGCAGCGCGACTAGCGGGGGGGCCTACGAGCAGTACTTC
NA | TRBJ1-4 | TRBD1 | TRBV28 | CASSLGQINEKLFF | TGTGCCAGCAGCCTGGGACAGATTAATGAAAAACTGTTTTTT
NA | TRBJ1-3 | TRBD1 | TRBV4-1 | CASSSARTGPGNTIYF | TGCGCCAGCAGCTCCGCTCGGACAGGGCCTGGAAACACCATATATTTT
NA | TRBJ2-3 | TRBD1 | TRBV4-1 | CASSPGQGTDTQYF | TGCGCCAGCAGCCCGGGACAGGGGACAGATACGCAGTATTTT
few | TRBJ2-1 | NA | TRBV30 | CAWSVDTSYNEQFF | TGTGCCTGGAGTGTAGATACTTCCTACAATGAGCAGTTCTTC
NA | TRBJ1-2 | TRBD1 | TRBV6-6 | CASSYKGGRGYTF | TGTGCCAGCAGTTATAAAGGGGGCAGGGGCTACACCTTC
NA | TRBJ2-2 | NA | TRBV12-5 | CASGLVLTGTANTGELFF | TGTGCTAGTGGTTTGGTATTAACAGGTACCGCGAACACCGGGGAGCTGTTTTTT
NA | TRBJ2-1 | TRBD2 | TRBV6-5 | CASSFSRTSGYNEQFF | TGTGCCAGCAGTTTCTCCCGGACTAGCGGTTACAATGAGCAGTTCTTC
NA | TRBJ1-1 | TRBD1 | TRBV5-1 | CASSTGQGAIPEAFF | TGCGCCAGCAGCACCGGGCAGGGGGCGATCCCTGAAGCTTTCTTT
NA | TRBJ1-2 | NA | TRBV5-1 | CASSLPEEADGYTF | TGCGCCAGCAGCTTGCCTGAGGAGGCGGATGGCTACACCTTC
NA | TRBJ1-5 | TRBD1 | TRBV7-9 | CASSPGQGNQPQHF | TGTGCCAGCAGCCCCGGACAGGGCAATCAGCCCCAGCATTTT
NA | TRBJ2-2 | TRBD1 | TRBV18 | CASSPQGENTGELFF | TGTGCCAGCTCACCCCAGGGGGAGAACACCGGGGAGCTGTTTTTT
NA | TRBJ2-2 | TRBD2 | TRBV5-1 | CASSPGLAANTGELFF | TGCGCCAGCAGCCCTGGACTAGCGGCGAACACCGGGGAGCTGTTTTTT
NA | TRBJ2-1 | TRBD2 | TRBV4-1 | CASSQARLAGGPRAYNEQFF | TGCGCCAGCAGCCAGGCGCGGCTAGCGGGAGGTCCCCGCGCTTACAATGAGCAGTTCTTC
NA | TRBJ2-4 | TRBD1 | TRBV29-1 | CSVGDRLAKNIQYF | TGCAGCGTGGGGGACAGGCTAGCCAAAAACATTCAGTACTTC
NA | TRBJ2-3 | TRBD2 | TRBV10-2 | CASNGGGADTQYF | TGCGCCAGCAACGGCGGGGGTGCAGATACGCAGTATTTT
NA | TRBJ1-1 | TRBD1 | TRBV18 | CASSPPDRVTEAFF | TGTGCCAGCTCACCACCGGACAGGGTCACTGAAGCTTTCTTT
NA | TRBJ2-2 | TRBD1 | TRBV2 | CASGAGQGGKRANTGELFF | TGTGCCAGCGGGGCCGGACAGGGAGGAAAGCGGGCGAACACCGGGGAGCTGTTTTTT
NA | TRBJ1-4 | TRBD1 | TRBV29-1 | CSVAGGISEKLFF | TGCAGCGTGGCAGGGGGCATTAGTGAAAAACTGTTTTTT
NA | TRBJ1-2 | NA | TRBV28 | CGWGGLNYGYTF | TGTGGCTGGGGAGGACTTAACTATGGCTACACCTTC
NA | TRBJ2-5 | TRBD2 | TRBV11-2 | CASSSESGAETQYF | TGTGCCAGCAGCTCCGAGAGCGGGGCGGAGACCCAGTACTTC
NA | TRBJ2-5 | NA | TRBV10-3 | CATGSPDPAQETQYF | TGTGCCACAGGGTCCCCGGATCCGGCTCAAGAGACCCAGTACTTC
once | TRBJ1-1 | NA | TRBV6-5 | CASSLVGQTEAFF | TGTGCCAGCAGTTTAGTTGGACAAACTGAAGCTTTCTTT
NA | TRBJ2-2 | NA | TRBV5-5 | CASSLNVPSGDTGELFF | TGTGCCAGCAGCTTAAATGTCCCCTCAGGGGACACCGGGGAGCTGTTTTTT
NA | TRBJ2-7 | TRBD2 | TRBV19 | CASSIYVGNSGLGSPYEQYF | TGTGCCAGTAGTATTTATGTAGGGAACTCGGGACTAGGCAGCCCCTACGAGCAGTACTTC
NA | TRBJ1-1 | NA | TRBV5-1 | CASSLNSNTEAFF | TGCGCCAGCAGCTTGAACAGCAACACTGAAGCTTTCTTT